The clone carrying this TCR beta chain was recorded only once. This CDR3 is 18 amino acids long. Germline loops: CDR1 LGHNA, CDR2 YNFKEQ. V lost 4 bases and J lost 2; bases outside the gene matches: 12. The data were taken from a study of blood T cell repertoires in COVID-19. The assay was immunoSEQ multiplex PCR, and TCRdb's table has in-frame clones only and misses some. There are nearly 350,000 clones in the sample; around 90% occur only once, and roughly 3.4% lies in the top ten. Sequences were obtained from peripheral blood. This TCR came from a woman in her late teens or twenties who had recovered from COVID-19. The rearrangement links TRBV4-2 to TRBJ2-5; 11 nucleotides line up with TRBD2. CDR3 in amino acids: CASSPGGTSGHHQETQYF. Here the CDR3 DNA reads TGTGCCAGCAGCCCTGGCGGGACTAGCGGACATCATCAAGAGACCCAGTACTTC.